This TCR beta chain was captured in a study of blood T cells in healthy people across ages. General observations from the study: The lack of PBMC sorting stopped any conclusive naive versus antigen-experienced comparison.

Germline CDR1 is DFQATT and CDR2 is SNEGSKA (reference sequence). The CDR3 is 15 residues long. V dropped 1 base and J dropped 1 base, with 14 bases sitting between them. The use of a sample-barcoded 5' primer and a J-beta primer mix characterized a second PCR of about 6 to 12 cycles. TCRdb fed the 5' RACE reads into MiXCR, producing one record per CDR3 protein. The sample has 790,000 or so distinct CDR3 sequences, 46% seen once. This clonotype was observed many times. Antigen unknown. Source material: blood. The TCR originated in a man at least 80 years old in good health. The chain carries TRBV20-1 and TRBJ2-7; no reliable D call. CDR3 region: CSARVFRLNSYEQYF. CDR3 sequence (DNA): TGCAGTGCTAGAGTGTTCAGACTGAATTCCTACGAGCAGTACTTC.